The rows below give T cell receptor beta chains drawn from one sample of a study of T cells in Graves' hyperthyroidism and ophthalmopathy. TCRdb analysed the multiplex PCR reads with MiXCR anew, one entry per CDR3 protein. The data contain hundreds of thousands of distinct CDR3 sequences, 38% of them singletons. The sequenced material came from blood. The receptors shown here come from a man aged 18 to 29 with Graves' hyperthyroidism. Each CDR3 is given without its conserved first and last residue.

v_call	j_call	cdr3_aa
TRBV5-6	TRBJ2-5	ASSLRAETQY
TRBV25-1	TRBJ2-7	ASSRTRIAEQY
TRBV12-3/TRBV12-4	TRBJ1-1	ASSSSGGAMNTEAF
TRBV4-2	TRBJ1-6	ASSQEEGLRSPLH
TRBV10-3	TRBJ1-2	AISESSGSYGYT
TRBV20-1	TRBJ2-5	SAAGTVTETQY
TRBV7-2	TRBJ2-6	ASSSDPGRAGANVLT
TRBV4-1	TRBJ2-5	ASSQDARGGQETQY
TRBV2	TRBJ1-5	ASSEPLKAGGNQPQH
TRBV11-2	TRBJ2-5	ASSLDSGLAGETQY
TRBV7-9	TRBJ2-5	ASSSLAGVTQETQY
TRBV19	TRBJ1-5	ACRREPYSNQPQH
TRBV4-1	TRBJ2-5	ASSPRGLAEQETQY
TRBV6-5	TRBJ2-2	ALTQGDSNTGELF
TRBV5-1	TRBJ1-2	ASSLEAADYGYT
TRBV2	TRBJ2-6	ASRGTVNSGANVLT
TRBV19	TRBJ1-5	ASSDRGWGNQPQH